Listed below are T cell receptor beta chains from one sample, sequenced in a study of blood T cell repertoires in COVID-19. Assay: immunoSEQ multiplex PCR; the TCRdb copy retains only in-frame clones and omits some. The sample lists a few hundred thousand clones, roughly 90% occurring once. The sample consisted of PBMCs or T cells enriched from blood (not recorded which). These TCRs come from a woman between 50 and 59 years old who had been exposed to COVID-19. The CDR3 runs from the conserved cysteine through the conserved F or W. D genes are given only for firm matches. Size is omitted from some rows. Given values are once, few, many or a class for expanded clones.

v_call: TRBV15
j_call: TRBJ2-2
d_call: .
clone_size: few
cdr3_aa: CATSRVGGNTGELFF
cdr3_nt: TGTGCCACCAGCAGAGTGGGGGGAAACACCGGGGAGCTGTTTTTT

v_call: TRBV3-1/TRBV3-2
j_call: TRBJ2-7
d_call: TRBD1
clone_size: few
cdr3_aa: CASSQDRDSSYEQYF
cdr3_nt: TGTGCCAGCAGCCAAGACCGGGACAGCTCCTACGAGCAGTACTTC

v_call: TRBV2
j_call: TRBJ1-2
d_call: TRBD1
clone_size: .
cdr3_aa: CASRRDRGSFDGYTF
cdr3_nt: TGTGCCAGCAGAAGAGACAGGGGGAGTTTCGATGGCTACACCTTC

v_call: TRBV11-2
j_call: TRBJ2-1
d_call: .
clone_size: .
cdr3_aa: CASSKLWGPYYNEQFF
cdr3_nt: TGTGCCAGCAGCAAACTTTGGGGCCCGTACTACAATGAGCAGTTCTTC

v_call: TRBV5-1
j_call: TRBJ2-3
d_call: TRBD2
clone_size: .
cdr3_aa: CASSSSGSGGTDTQYF
cdr3_nt: TGCGCCAGCAGCTCCTCGGGTAGCGGGGGCACAGATACGCAGTATTTT

v_call: TRBV2
j_call: TRBJ1-3
d_call: .
clone_size: .
cdr3_aa: CASSERRAHSGNTIYF
cdr3_nt: TGTGCCAGCAGTGAACGCAGGGCACACTCTGGAAACACCATATATTTT

v_call: TRBV10-3
j_call: TRBJ2-4
d_call: .
clone_size: .
cdr3_aa: CAISESAIAKNIQYF
cdr3_nt: TGTGCCATCAGTGAGTCCGCGATAGCCAAAAACATTCAGTACTTC

v_call: TRBV6-1
j_call: TRBJ2-1
d_call: .
clone_size: .
cdr3_aa: CASSETRGEQFF
cdr3_nt: TGTGCCAGCAGTGAAACAAGGGGTGAGCAGTTCTTC

v_call: TRBV4-2
j_call: TRBJ2-3
d_call: TRBD1
clone_size: .
cdr3_aa: CASSQDRQGAPTDTQYF
cdr3_nt: TGTGCCAGCAGCCAAGATCGGCAGGGGGCCCCTACAGATACGCAGTATTTT

v_call: TRBV5-6
j_call: TRBJ1-5
d_call: .
clone_size: .
cdr3_aa: CASSFRPGINQPQHF
cdr3_nt: TGTGCCAGCAGCTTCAGGCCAGGGATCAATCAGCCCCAGCATTTT

v_call: TRBV7-9
j_call: TRBJ2-3
d_call: .
clone_size: few
cdr3_aa: CASSPLAQITDTQYF
cdr3_nt: TGTGCCAGCAGCCCCTTAGCGCAGATCACAGATACGCAGTATTTT